A single T cell receptor beta chain is shown here with its context. What it binds is unknown. These data belong to a study of post-analysis software for immune sequencing data. TCR beta cDNA libraries included unique molecular identifiers. TCRdb ran MiXCR on the PCR reads and lists one entry per CDR3 protein. The sample has about 820,000 distinct CDR3 sequences, approximately 57% seen once. Study-level findings and limits: Versus controls, multiple sclerosis patients showed significantly lower diversity (normalized Chao1). Patients had higher frequencies than controls of about 5 TRBV segments, including TRBV5-6, TRBV5-1 and TRBV20-1. Pronounced co-clustering by F measure was evident among identically batched samples.

Germline CDR1 SQVTM, CDR2 ANQGSEA. This CDR3 region has 13 residues. The sequencing sample was made of blood. This receptor was taken from a girl under 18 with multiple sclerosis. The chain carries TRBV29-1 and TRBJ2-4, with a possible D match to TRBD2 (6 bases). Judging by the DNA end, TRBJ2-7 fits better; the J call may be wrong. DNA of the CDR3: TGCAGCGTTGAACTGGGGACTGGTTACGAGCAGTACTTC. Protein sequence: CSVELGTGYEQYF.